Following are 21 T cell receptor beta chains from one sample sequenced in a study of PD-L1 blockade in urothelial cancer. Here immunoSEQ multiplex PCR was the method, and the copy in TCRdb shows in-frame clones only, minus some. The profile shows approximately 79,000 clones, around four fifths of them singletons. The time point denotes: pretreatment peripheral blood. This specimen was PBMCs, taken around atezolizumab (anti-PD-L1) treatment. Receptor source: a man aged 40-55 years with urothelial cancer.

The chain uses TRBV6-1 and TRBJ2-3; D perhaps matches TRBD1 (5 bases). The ends were cut back, 5 bases at V and 4 bases at J, with 13 bases in the middle. This CDR3 spans 14 amino acids. The germline V gene has CDR1 MNHNS and CDR2 SASEGT. The CDR3: CASSLSLGADTQYF. The CDR3, as DNA: TGTGCCAGCAGTCTCAGCCTAGGGGCAGATACGCAGTATTTT.

V is TRBV6-4 and J is TRBJ2-4; no clear D. V lost 0 bases to trimming and J lost 0 bases, with 18 bases between them. The CDR3 has 19 residues. Germline-derived CDR1 and CDR2 are MRHNA and SNTAGT. The chain's CDR3 is CASSDSWARRDLAKNIQYF. The CDR3 nucleotides read TGTGCCAGCAGTGACTCATGGGCCAGACGAGATCTAGCCAAAAACATTCAGTACTTC.

The rearrangement joins TRBV21-1 to TRBJ1-1; the DNA was not used to check the table's D call, TRBD1. TRBV21-1 is a pseudogene locus. This CDR3 has 17 residues. The CDR3: CASSIKMAITGGDEAFF. DNA of the CDR3: TGTGCCAGCAGTATTAAAATGGCCATTACAGGGGGCGATGAAGCTTTCTTT.

This chain connects TRBV7-2 to TRBJ1-1, with a tentative D call TRBD1 (5 bases). The CDR3 contains 14 residues. CDR1 is SGHTA and CDR2 is FQGNSA in the germline V gene. V was clipped by 1 base and J by 6 bases, with 12 bases between them. The DNA of the CDR3 is TGTGCCAGCAGCTTAGGCGTGGGGGGGTCTGAAGCTTTCTTT. Translating gives CASSLGVGGSEAFF.

The chain links TRBV6-6 to TRBJ2-2, with D possibly TRBD2 on 5 matching bases. Between the trimmed V and J ends, which lost 4 bases and 7 bases, there was a span of 13 bases. The CDR3 spans 14 residues. Per the germline V gene, CDR1 is MNHNY and CDR2 is SVGAGI (reference sequence). CDR3 in amino acids: CASSSGRLVGELFF. CDR3 sequence (DNA): TGTGCCAGCAGTTCGGGAAGGTTGGTCGGGGAGCTGTTTTTT.

The V gene is TRBV27, the J gene TRBJ1-3; the match to TRBD1 covers 9 bases. CDR3 length: 19 residues. Germline V lookup: CDR1 MNHEY, CDR2 SMNVEV (reference sequence). V lost 5 bases to trimming and J lost 2 bases; unmatched junction nucleotides: 16. The chain's CDR3 is CASSGSGQGTEVAGNTIYF. In DNA, the CDR3 is TGTGCCAGCAGTGGCTCGGGACAGGGAACAGAGGTGGCTGGAAACACCATATATTTT.

The chain is built from TRBV6-5 and TRBJ2-3, with 9 bases lining up with TRBD2. Trimming removed 6 bases from V and 6 bases from J; junction bases left unmatched: 4. The CDR3 runs to 13 residues. From germline, CDR1 is MNHEY and CDR2 SVGAGI. The CDR3 spells CASSLSGRDTQYF. CDR3 nucleotides: TGTGCCAGCAGCCTCAGCGGGAGGGATACGCAGTATTTT.

The chain uses TRBV5-8 and TRBJ2-7; D is undetermined. The germline V gene has CDR1 SGHTS and CDR2 YDEGEE. V was clipped by 0 bases and J by 0 bases, with 19 bases between them. CDR3 length: 18 residues. CDR3 amino acids: CASSLEDGGRPLSYEQYF. The CDR3 bases are TGTGCCAGCAGCTTGGAAGACGGCGGCAGACCCCTCTCCTACGAGCAGTACTTC.

V usage is TRBV2 and J usage is TRBJ1-5; unclear D gene. Trimming removed 2 bases at V and 6 bases at J, with 11 bases between. CDR1 is SNHLY and CDR2 is FYNNEI in the germline V gene. The CDR3 covers 14 residues. CDR3 residues: CASSESTASQPQHF. The CDR3 DNA reads TGTGCCAGCAGTGAATCCACAGCTTCTCAGCCCCAGCATTTT.

The chain couples TRBV4-1 to TRBJ2-4; D may be TRBD1 (5 bases). V gave up 1 base and J gave up 1 base, with 11 bases separating them. Germline V gene data show CDR1 as MGHRA and CDR2 as YSYEKL. The CDR3 consists of 16 residues. In nucleotides, the CDR3 is TGCGCCAGCAGCCAAGGGACACAGACGGCCAAAAACATTCAGTACTTC. Encoded protein: CASSQGTQTAKNIQYF.

CDR3 region: CASSQRQGMSTEAFF. CDR3 sequence (DNA): TGTGCCAGCAGCCAAAGACAGGGGATGTCGACTGAAGCTTTCTTT. This chain connects TRBV5-8 to TRBJ1-1; 8 bases fit TRBD1. This CDR3 contains 15 residues. The germline CDR1 and CDR2 sequences are SGHTS and YDEGEE. Trimming took 4 bases from V and 5 from J; bases not matched to a gene: 10.

Regarding this clone: Mismatch with germline at one junction end may stem from a read error. CDR3 bases: TGTGCCAGCAGTTTAAGTAGGAGGAACGCTGAAGCTTTCTTT. Translated: CASSLSRRNAEAFF. The chain has TRBV28 and TRBJ1-1, with D hard to call. Germline values: CDR1 MDHEN, CDR2 SYDVKM. CDR3 length equals 14 residues.

This CDR3 is CASSQFSGASYEQYF. The CDR3 DNA follows: TGCGCCAGCAGCCAATTTAGCGGGGCCTCCTACGAGCAGTACTTC. The chain joins TRBV4-3 to TRBJ2-7; 8 bases are a match to TRBD2. This CDR3 is 15 amino acids long. V lost 2 bases, J lost 0 bases, and 3 bases stayed unmatched. Germline-derived CDR1 and CDR2 are LGHNA and YSLEER.

The chain couples TRBV25-1 to TRBJ2-5; TRBD1 aligns across 8 bases. There are 16 residues in the CDR3. V gave up 4 bases and J gave up 3 bases; unmatched junction bases: 10. Germline CDR1 reads MGHDK; CDR2 reads SYGVNS. In DNA form, the CDR3 reads TGTGCCAGCAGTGTCGCCGGGACAGGCTTGGAAGAGACCCAGTACTTC. Translation: CASSVAGTGLEETQYF.

V and J are TRBV9 and TRBJ2-7; D is perhaps TRBD1 (5 bases). There are 13 residues in the CDR3. V lost 2 bases, J lost 6 bases, and 12 bases lay in between. Germline V gene data show CDR1 as SGDLS and CDR2 as YYNGEE. The CDR3 here is CASSVDLRGEQYF. In DNA, the CDR3 is TGTGCCAGCAGCGTTGACCTAAGGGGCGAGCAGTACTTC.

The chain links TRBV2 to TRBJ2-5, with 9 positions matching TRBD1. Per germline, CDR1 SNHLY and CDR2 FYNNEI. The V gene end was trimmed by 5 bases and the J gene end by 3 bases; junction bases not matched to a gene: 1. This CDR3 contains 13 residues. CDR3 nucleotides: TGTGCCAGCAGTAGGGACAGGGAAGAGACCCAGTACTTC. Translated, it gives CASSRDREETQYF.

The chain employs TRBV30 and TRBJ1-2; D uncertain. CDR1 and CDR2 from the germline V gene are GTSNPN and SVGIG (reference sequence). This CDR3 comprises 13 residues. V dropped 1 base and J dropped 5 bases, with 11 bases sitting between them. The CDR3 nucleotides read TGTGCCTGGAGTGGCGGTAACTATTATGGCTACACCTTC. Protein product: CAWSGGNYYGYTF.

The rearrangement links TRBV5-1 to TRBJ1-4; D gene uncertain. This CDR3 contains 16 residues. Trimming left V 0 bases short and J 12 bases short, with 21 bases between. Germline CDR1 reads SGHRS; CDR2 reads YFSETQ. CDR3 DNA: TGCGCCAGCAGCTTGGTGGTATCGCGAGGGAGTGGTGAACTGTTTTTT. Translated, it gives CASSLVVSRGSGELFF. The full variable domain, rest sourced from reference TRBV5-1 and TRBJ1-4, is KAGVTQTPRYLIKTRGQQVTLSCSPISGHRSVSWYQQTPGQGLQFLFEYFSETQRNKGNFPGRFSGRQFSNSRSEMNVSTLELGDSALYLCASSLVVSRGSGELFFGSGTQLSVL.

This chain's CDR3 is CASSPLPSSGSTGELFF. CDR3 coding DNA: TGCGCCAGCAGCCCCCTGCCCAGCAGCGGGTCCACCGGGGAGCTGTTTTTT. This rearrangement joins TRBV5-1 to TRBJ2-2; TRBD2 is a possible D gene (6 bases). The germline V and J ends were trimmed by 4 bases and 4 bases, with 20 bases remaining between them. CDR1 is SGHRS, CDR2 YFSETQ, per germline. This CDR3 is built from 17 residues. The entire variable domain, with the rest obtained from reference TRBV5-1 and TRBJ2-2, is as follows: KAGVTQTPRYLIKTRGQQVTLSCSPISGHRSVSWYQQTPGQGLQFLFEYFSETQRNKGNFPGRFSGRQFSNSRSEMNVSTLELGDSALYLCASSPLPSSGSTGELFFGEGSRLTVL.

The CDR3 coding sequence is TGTGCCAGCAGCCCTATCCTCTGGCAGGGGAGCACTGAAGCTTTCTTT. This encodes CASSPILWQGSTEAFF. This sequence joins TRBV28 and TRBJ1-1; a weak D match, TRBD1 (6 bases). V was trimmed by 6 bases and J by 4 bases, leaving 21 bases between them. The CDR3 runs 16 residues. Germline assignment: CDR1 MDHEN and CDR2 SYDVKM.

V and J are TRBV6-6 and TRBJ2-4; D may be TRBD1 (6 bases). The germline CDR1 and CDR2 sequences are MNHNY and SVGAGI (reference sequence). V was cut by 6 bases and J by 8 bases, with 20 bases left in between. The CDR3 loop spans 15 amino acids. CDR3 sequence (DNA): TGTGCCAGCAGGGGCTGGGGGCCGACAGAGGACATTCAGTACTTC. The encoded protein is CASRGWGPTEDIQYF.